A single sample is the source of the 21 T cell receptor beta chains below, sequenced in a study of T cell responses to AZD1222 COVID-19 vaccine (dated by TCRdb to the early 2020s). The library was produced with the immunoSEQ multiplex PCR assay. Not all clones reach the TCRdb copy of this immuneACCESS table, which keeps in-frame sequences only. Checked studies attribute under half of the gap to unresolved V genes and leave the rest unexplained. A total of more than 75,000 clones appear in this sample, over 75% of them only once. The top ten clones comprise 5.4% of the sample. Sample time point, as interpreted from the label and publication: about 28 days (+/-7) after the second vaccine dose. The sequenced sample was peripheral blood, obtained 28 days after the second AZD1222 dose. These receptors came from an adult who received the AZD1222 COVID-19 vaccine.

The chain has TRBV7-2 and TRBJ1-1; 10 bases align to TRBD1. The CDR3 is 15 residues long. V lost 1 base to trimming and J lost 4 bases; unmatched junction nucleotides: 3. Germline V CDR1 and CDR2: SGHTA, FQGNSA. Written as DNA, the CDR3 is TGTGCCAGCAGCTTAGGACAGGGGGCGGGCACTGAAGCTTTCTTT. Encoded protein: CASSLGQGAGTEAFF.

This sequence joins TRBV7-9 and TRBJ1-1; D not certain. Trimming shortened V by 4 bases and J by 5 bases, and 8 bases separated the two germline ends. From germline, CDR1 is SEHNR and CDR2 FQNEAQ (reference sequence). The CDR3 extends over 12 amino acids. CDR3 protein: CASSSHRTEAFF. The CDR3 nucleotides read TGTGCCAGCAGCTCCCACAGAACTGAAGCTTTCTTT.

This clone has only a few counts. The V gene is TRBV2, the J gene TRBJ1-6, with 8 bases aligning to TRBD1. This CDR3 is 15 amino acids long. Looked up from germline, CDR1 is SNHLY and CDR2 is FYNNEI. The trim removed 6 bases at V and 3 bases at J, leaving 4 bases unmatched. In DNA form, the CDR3 reads TGTGCCAGCAGGATACAGGGGGACTATAATTCACCCCTCCACTTT. This translates into CASRIQGDYNSPLHF.

This chain uses TRBV10-1 with TRBJ1-6; no firm D call. Germline CDR1 WNHNN, CDR2 SYGVQD (reference sequence). With 5 bases removed from V and 8 bases from J, the gap between germline ends came to 7 bases. The CDR3 sequence is 12 residues long. The CDR3 nucleotides read TGCGCCAGCAGTTTAAGGGATTCACCCCTCCACTTT. Amino acids: CASSLRDSPLHF.

This rearrangement joins TRBV24-1 to TRBJ2-1; 8 bases match TRBD1. V was clipped by 3 bases and J by 9 bases; unmatched bases: 9. The CDR3 contains 15 residues. Germline CDR1 and CDR2: KGHDR and SFDVKD. The CDR3 sequence is CATSDPPTGAVEQFF. In DNA, the CDR3 is TGTGCCACCAGTGATCCCCCGACAGGGGCGGTTGAGCAGTTCTTC.

The rearrangement uses TRBV4-1 and TRBJ1-4; unclear D gene. The CDR3 runs 12 residues. Germline loops: CDR1 MGHRA, CDR2 YSYEKL. V was clipped by 1 base and J by 8 bases, with 5 bases between them. The CDR3 region has the DNA TGCGCCAGCAGCCAAGTCGCAGAAAAACTGTTTTTT. Amino acid sequence: CASSQVAEKLFF.

The V gene is TRBV5-4, the J gene TRBJ2-7; TRBD2 matches 8 bases. The CDR3 spans 15 residues. Germline CDR1 is SGHNT and CDR2 is YYREEE (reference sequence). Trimming removed 0 bases from V and 2 bases from J; junction bases left unmatched: 4. For the CDR3, the DNA is TGTGCCAGCAGCTTGGGAACTAGCGGACCCTACGAGCAGTACTTC. The encoded protein is CASSLGTSGPYEQYF.

The CDR3 loop is CASSGDRAQPQHF. In DNA form, the CDR3 reads TGTGCCAGCAGTGGAGATAGGGCTCAGCCCCAGCATTTT. The chain employs TRBV27 and TRBJ1-5; D is ambiguous. Trimming cost V 5 bases and J 6 bases, with 11 bases left between them. The length of the CDR3 is 13 residues. Per the germline V gene, CDR1 is MNHEY and CDR2 is SMNVEV (reference sequence).

The CDR3 DNA is TGTGCCAGCAGCTTAGGGGACAGGGTCTATGGCTACACCTTC. It is translated as CASSLGDRVYGYTF. The gene calls are TRBV7-9 and TRBJ1-2; TRBD1 aligns across 9 bases. CDR1 is SEHNR and CDR2 is FQNEAQ in the germline V gene (reference sequence). Trimming removed 1 base from V and 4 bases from J; junction bases left unmatched: 1. The CDR3 extends over 14 amino acids.

The chain employs TRBV4-1 and TRBJ1-1; no clear D. Germline CDR1 MGHRA, CDR2 YSYEKL. V was cut by 1 base and J by 1 base, with 7 bases left in between. CDR3 length equals 14 residues. DNA of the CDR3: TGCGCCAGCAGCCAAGGTGTAGCGAACACTGAAGCTTTCTTT. Translating gives CASSQGVANTEAFF.

This rearrangement joins TRBV28 to TRBJ1-5; D not certain. Deletions cut 1 base from V and 9 bases from J, with 7 bases between. CDR1 and CDR2 (germline): MDHEN, SYDVKM. CDR3 length equals 12 residues. The CDR3 loop is CASSLSHRPQHF. The CDR3 DNA sequence: TGTGCCAGCAGTTTATCGCACCGGCCCCAGCATTTT.

The chain carries TRBV5-1 and TRBJ1-2; D is uncertain. The CDR3 totals 14 residues. Germline V lookup: CDR1 SGHRS, CDR2 YFSETQ. V lost 1 base and J 4 bases, leaving 11 bases between the germline ends. The CDR3 DNA follows: TGCGCCAGCAGCTTGAGGGATCGGGTCTATGGCTACACCTTC. It specifies CASSLRDRVYGYTF.

V gene TRBV2 combines with J gene TRBJ2-3, with TRBD2 identical over 11 bases. Trimming took 5 bases from V and 3 from J; bases not matched to a gene: 7. Germline CDR1 is SNHLY and CDR2 is FYNNEI. This CDR3 comprises 16 residues. CDR3 loop: CASSRGTSGNTDTQYF. The CDR3 nucleotides read TGTGCCAGCAGTAGAGGGACTAGCGGAAATACAGATACGCAGTATTTT. The full variable domain, its missing parts supplied by reference TRBV2 and TRBJ2-3, is EPEVTQTPSHQVTQMGQEVILRCVPISNHLYFYWYRQILGQKVEFLVSFYNNEISEKSEIFDDQFSVERPDGSNFTLKIRSTKLEDSAMYFCASSRGTSGNTDTQYFGPGTRLTVL.

The chain employs TRBV11-3 and TRBJ1-1; D is undetermined. CDR1 and CDR2 (germline): SGHNT, YENEEA. This CDR3 has 16 amino acids. The germline V and J ends were trimmed by 3 bases and 4 bases, with 18 bases remaining between them. CDR3 sequence reads: CASSLRYTGGSTEAFF. Here the CDR3 DNA reads TGTGCCAGCAGCTTGAGGTACACGGGAGGCTCCACTGAAGCTTTCTTT.

This clone turned up a few times. V is TRBV7-8 and J is TRBJ1-2; no firm D call. The V end was cut by 5 bases, the J end by 6 bases, with 16 bases between. This CDR3 contains 14 residues. CDR1 and CDR2 (germline): SGHVS, FQNEAQ. The CDR3 region is CASSPSGEGDGYTF. The CDR3 bases are TGTGCCAGCAGCCCCTCCGGGGAAGGAGATGGCTACACCTTC.

The rearrangement links TRBV27 to TRBJ1-6; D may be TRBD1 (5 bases). Germline CDR1 is MNHEY and CDR2 is SMNVEV (reference sequence). Trimming removed 5 bases at V and 10 bases at J, with 18 bases between. This CDR3 has 15 amino acids. CDR3 DNA: TGTGCCAGCAGTGTAGTGGGGACCGCTGGGTCACCCCTCCACTTT. It yields the protein CASSVVGTAGSPLHF.

This clone was seen only once. J is TRBJ2-3 and V is TRBV2; 8 nucleotides align to TRBD2. CDR3 length: 15 residues. V trimming: 1 base; J trimming: 5 bases; junction bases outside the gene matches: 5. The germline gives CDR1 SNHLY, CDR2 FYNNEI. As DNA, the CDR3 is TGTGCCAGCAGTGAAGTCGGGGGGGCCAAAGATACGCAGTATTTT. Its protein product is CASSEVGGAKDTQYF.

This chain joins TRBV5-1 and TRBJ2-5, with a tentative D call TRBD1 (6 bases). V gave up 5 bases and J gave up 5 bases, with 16 bases separating them. The CDR3 length is 14 residues. The germline V gene has CDR1 SGHRS and CDR2 YFSETQ. This CDR3 reads CASRFTGKSETQYF. The CDR3 DNA sequence: TGCGCCAGCAGATTCACAGGGAAGTCTGAGACCCAGTACTTC.

The chain carries TRBV6-5 and TRBJ2-7; TRBD2 aligns across 9 bases. CDR3 length: 15 amino acids. After removal of 4 bases from V and 4 bases from J, the junction contained 8 bases not matched to a gene. Looked up from germline, CDR1 is MNHEY and CDR2 is SVGAGI. CDR3 loop: CASSSHSGGDYEQYF. CDR3 bases: TGTGCCAGCAGTTCCCATAGCGGGGGAGATTACGAGCAGTACTTC.

The genes are TRBV2 and TRBJ1-5; D not resolved. The CDR3 runs 15 residues. The V and J ends lost 7 bases and 3 bases respectively, with 16 bases between them. Germline V gives CDR1 SNHLY, CDR2 FYNNEI. CDR3 amino acids: CASTRSPGSNQPQHF. Here the CDR3 DNA reads TGTGCCAGCACCCGGAGCCCCGGGTCCAATCAGCCCCAGCATTTT.

The chain recombines TRBV6-5 with TRBJ1-1; the D gene is possibly TRBD1 (5 bases). The CDR3 loop spans 14 amino acids. Germline V gene lookup returns CDR1 MNHEY and CDR2 SVGAGI. The V gene lost 5 bases and the J gene lost 4 bases, with 14 bases spanning the gap. In nucleotides, the CDR3 is TGTGCCAGCAGTCCTAATAGGGGAGGCACTGAAGCTTTCTTT. Encoded protein: CASSPNRGGTEAFF.